This T cell receptor beta chain was captured by sequencing in a study of OX40 agonist ivuxolimab in advanced cancers. Study context: Anti-PD-1, anti-PD-L1 or anti-CTLA-4 therapy given earlier was allowed, and about 38% had some.

Using immunoSEQ multiplex PCR, the repertoire was profiled, and TCRdb retains in-frame clones only, with some absent. The data show 70,000 or so clones, 90% seen once. The sample here was CD4+ or CD8+ T cells sorted from blood, taken in a trial of the OX40 agonist ivuxolimab. The TCR originated in an adult with an advanced solid tumor such as melanoma, head and neck, liver or kidney cancer.

CDR3 sequence (DNA): TGTGCCAGCAGTTTAGACAGGGACCGCAATCAGCCCCAGCATTTT. This sequence encodes CASSLDRDRNQPQHF. This chain links TRBV28 with TRBJ1-5, with TRBD1 matching 7 bases. V was pared by 2 bases and J by 2 bases, with 3 bases of the junction left unmatched. Germline V gives CDR1 MDHEN, CDR2 SYDVKM. The CDR3 is 15 amino acids.